This entry lists 28 T cell receptor beta chains sequenced from one sample in a study of blood T cell repertoires in COVID-19 (dated by TCRdb to 2019 to 2021). Libraries were built with the immunoSEQ multiplex PCR assay. TCRdb took this table from immuneACCESS and kept in-frame rearrangements with V and J called. Such tables lack part of the clones; where checked against another copy, unresolved V genes explain under half of the gap, and the rest is unexplained. Recorded for this sample are 200,000 to 250,000 clones; 92% of them occurred a single time. Around 0.85% of the sample belongs to the ten largest clones. The sample comprised peripheral blood. These receptors were collected from a man aged 60-69 years with COVID-19, enrolled during active disease.

V is TRBV5-1 and J is TRBJ1-5, with D hard to call. This CDR3 spans 13 amino acids. V lost 3 bases to trimming and J lost 3 bases, with 7 bases between them. The germline V gene has CDR1 SGHRS and CDR2 YFSETQ. The CDR3 loop reads CASSSGLNQPQHF. The CDR3 DNA reads as TGCGCCAGCAGCTCGGGTCTCAATCAGCCCCAGCATTTT.

V gene TRBV6-1 combines with J gene TRBJ1-2, with D unresolved. This CDR3 is 10 amino acids long. Trimming took off 3 bases at V and 6 bases at J, with 2 bases between the two ends. From germline, CDR1 is MNHNS and CDR2 SASEGT. DNA of the CDR3: TGTGCCAGCAGTGATAATGGCTACACCTTC. Translation: CASSDNGYTF.

V usage is TRBV7-9 and J usage is TRBJ1-1, with TRBD1 as a possible D gene (6 bases). The CDR3 is made up of 15 amino acids. Germline loops: CDR1 SEHNR, CDR2 FQNEAQ (reference sequence). V was trimmed by 5 bases and J by 0 bases, leaving 13 bases between them. CDR3 DNA: TGTGCCAGCAGCGCGTACAGGGATGTGAACACTGAAGCTTTCTTT. It translates to CASSAYRDVNTEAFF. The full variable domain, completed using reference TRBV7-9 and TRBJ1-1, is DTGVSQNPRHKITKRGQNVTFRCDPISEHNRLYWYRQTLGQGPEFLTYFQNEAQLEKSRLLSDRFSAERPKGSFSTLEIQRTEQGDSAMYLCASSAYRDVNTEAFFGQGTRLTVV.

The chain employs TRBV9 and TRBJ2-1; D uncertain. The CDR3 is made up of 13 amino acids. Trimming took off 5 bases at V and 5 bases at J, with 11 bases between the two ends. In germline, CDR1 is SGDLS, CDR2 YYNGEE. The CDR3 loop is CASRKTGDNEQFF. In DNA form, the CDR3 reads TGTGCCAGCAGGAAAACTGGAGACAATGAGCAGTTCTTC.

The rearrangement links TRBV5-6 to TRBJ1-2, with 11 positions matching TRBD1. The CDR3 loop spans 16 amino acids. V gave up 0 bases and J gave up 7 bases; unmatched junction bases: 8. Per the germline V gene, CDR1 is SGHDT and CDR2 is YYEEEE. The chain's CDR3 is CASSLELGQGAGGYTF. For the CDR3, the DNA is TGTGCCAGCAGCTTGGAACTCGGACAGGGGGCTGGTGGCTACACCTTC.

J is TRBJ2-3 and V is TRBV6-5, with TRBD2 matching over 10 bases. With 6 bases clipped from V and 8 bases from J, the junction kept 8 bases outside the gene matches. Germline values: CDR1 MNHEY, CDR2 SVGAGI. This CDR3 spans 14 amino acids. DNA for the CDR3: TGTGCCAGCAGATACGGACTAGCGGAATTTACGCAGTATTTT. This translates into CASRYGLAEFTQYF.

J is TRBJ1-2 and V is TRBV30; D might be TRBD1 (5 bases). The CDR3 is 15 residues long. Trimming took 5 bases from V and 4 from J, leaving 20 bases between them. Germline lookup yields CDR1 GTSNPN and CDR2 SVGIG (reference sequence). The CDR3 nucleotides read TGTGCCTGGGACCCCCGACAGTCATGGGGCTATGGCTACACCTTC. Translation gives CAWDPRQSWGYGYTF.

The chain recombines TRBV3-1 (or the pseudogene TRBV3-2) with TRBJ2-7; 9 nucleotides line up with TRBD2. Germline assignment: CDR1 LGHDT and CDR2 YNNKEL (reference sequence). This CDR3 has 14 amino acids. The V and J ends lost 1 base and 6 bases, in that order; junction bases with no gene match: 4. The CDR3 region is CASSQVEAGGEQYF. CDR3 coding DNA: TGTGCCAGCAGCCAAGTTGAAGCGGGGGGCGAGCAGTACTTC.

This clone was seen only once. This chain joins TRBV18 and TRBJ1-2; a weak D match, TRBD1 (6 bases). Germline V CDR1 and CDR2: KGHSH, LQKENI. This CDR3 has 15 amino acids. Trimming pared 3 bases from V and 1 base from J, leaving 12 bases between. The CDR3 sequence: CASSPGQALNYGYTF. CDR3 in DNA: TGTGCCAGCTCACCGGGACAAGCCCTTAACTATGGCTACACCTTC.

This chain uses TRBV18 with TRBJ1-1; the match to TRBD1 covers 9 bases. The ends lost 2 bases at V and 0 bases at J; junction bases unmatched: 4. Looked up from germline, CDR1 is KGHSH and CDR2 is LQKENI. The CDR3 covers 16 residues. The CDR3 protein is CASSPRDRDLNTEAFF. CDR3 DNA sequence: TGTGCCAGCTCACCAAGGGACAGGGACTTGAACACTGAAGCTTTCTTT.

The V call is TRBV27, the J call TRBJ1-1; D might be TRBD1 (5 bases). Trimming removed 2 bases at V and 1 base at J, with 11 bases between. The CDR3 covers 15 residues. Germline CDR1 is MNHEY and CDR2 is SMNVEV (reference sequence). The CDR3 spells CASSLGRAWNTEAFF. The CDR3 DNA reads as TGTGCCAGCAGTTTAGGCAGGGCCTGGAACACTGAAGCTTTCTTT.

The V and J genes are TRBV7-2 and TRBJ2-5; TRBD1 might be the D (6 bases). The CDR3 totals 16 residues. V lost 1 base to trimming and J lost 1 base, with 13 bases between them. Germline CDR1 reads SGHTA; CDR2 reads FQGNSA. CDR3 sequence (DNA): TGTGCCAGCAGCTTAGGGGGGCCGACACTCCAAGAGACCCAGTACTTC. Translated: CASSLGGPTLQETQYF.

The chain couples TRBV3-1 (or the pseudogene TRBV3-2) to TRBJ1-3; 8 nucleotides match TRBD1. Looked up from germline, CDR1 is LGHDT and CDR2 is YNNKEL (reference sequence). The CDR3 is 17 amino acids. V shed 4 bases, J shed 2 bases, and the junction held 10 bases outside the gene matches. CDR3 bases: TGTGCCAGCAGCCCCGGACAGGGAGACGCCCCTGGAAACACCATATATTTT. Protein: CASSPGQGDAPGNTIYF.

V and J are TRBV19 and TRBJ1-3, with 8 bases aligning to TRBD1. The CDR3 covers 15 residues. Germline V gene lookup returns CDR1 LNHDA and CDR2 SQIVND (reference sequence). The junction had 9 bases not matched to a gene; V was cut back by 7 bases and J by 4 bases. The chain's CDR3 is CASTPGRGLGNTIYF. The CDR3, as DNA: TGTGCCAGTACCCCGGGCAGGGGGCTAGGAAACACCATATATTTT.

This sequence joins TRBV7-9 and TRBJ1-3; TRBD1 aligns across 8 bases. Trimming removed 5 bases from V and 3 bases from J; junction bases left unmatched: 0. The CDR3 is made up of 13 amino acids. Germline CDR1 and CDR2: SEHNR and FQNEAQ (reference sequence). DNA of the CDR3: TGTGCCAGCAGCGGACAGGGTGGAAACACCATATATTTT. Residues: CASSGQGGNTIYF.

The J gene is TRBJ2-7, the V gene TRBV11-2; 12 nucleotides align to TRBD2. Germline trimming cut 5 bases from V and 5 bases from J; bases unmatched to any gene: 4. CDR1 is SGHAT, CDR2 FQNNGV, per germline. This CDR3 comprises 14 residues. The CDR3 region has the DNA TGTGCCAGCAGCCTAGCGGGGGGGCGGAACGAGCAGTACTTC. It is translated as CASSLAGGRNEQYF. Full variable domain (outside the CDR3, taken from reference TRBV11-2 and TRBJ2-7): EAGVAQSPRYKIIEKRQSVAFWCNPISGHATLYWYQQILGQGPKLLIQFQNNGVVDDSQLPKDRFSAERLKGVDSTLKIQPAKLEDSAVYLCASSLAGGRNEQYFGPGTRLTVT.

The chain carries TRBV5-1 and TRBJ1-1, with D hard to call. V was pared by 4 bases and J by 8 bases, with 12 bases between. The CDR3 has 12 residues. Per germline, CDR1 SGHRS and CDR2 YFSETQ. In DNA form, the CDR3 reads TGCGCCAGCAGCCATAATAACAGAGAAGCTTTCTTT. Translated: CASSHNNREAFF.

The gene calls are TRBV5-1 and TRBJ2-3; D may be TRBD2 (6 bases). CDR3 length: 16 residues. The V gene's germline CDR1 is SGHRS and CDR2 YFSETQ. Trimming removed 2 bases from V and 2 bases from J, with 15 bases in between. The DNA of the CDR3 is TGCGCCAGCAGCTTCGAACCGGGACTGCACACAGATACGCAGTATTTT. Translation: CASSFEPGLHTDTQYF.

This chain joins TRBV6-4 and TRBJ1-2; no reliable D call. Germline-derived CDR1 and CDR2 are MRHNA and SNTAGT. The CDR3 is made up of 12 amino acids. Between the trimmed V and J ends, which lost 2 bases and 7 bases, there was a span of 8 bases. Here the CDR3 reads CASSDGRAGYTF. As DNA, the CDR3 is TGTGCCAGCAGTGACGGGCGCGCTGGCTACACCTTC.

CDR3 amino acids: CASSIDRVTEAFF. DNA for the CDR3: TGTGCCAGCAGCATCGACAGGGTCACTGAAGCTTTCTTT. The rearrangement links TRBV7-9 to TRBJ1-1; 7 positions match TRBD1. Germline assignment: CDR1 SEHNR and CDR2 FQNEAQ (reference sequence). V was clipped by 5 bases and J by 4 bases; unmatched bases: 4. This CDR3 has 13 amino acids.

The chain joins TRBV2 to TRBJ2-7; D may be TRBD2 (5 bases). Trimming left V 10 bases short and J 0 bases short, with 13 bases between. CDR1 is SNHLY, CDR2 FYNNEI, per germline. The CDR3 consists of 13 residues. CDR3 protein: CANRGSSSYEQYF. CDR3 nucleotide sequence: TGTGCCAACCGGGGTAGCAGCTCCTACGAGCAGTACTTC.

The chain joins TRBV5-7 to TRBJ1-5; D might be TRBD1 (6 bases). TRBV5-7 falls under the ORF class, with uncertain function. The ends were cut back, 3 bases at V and 2 bases at J, with 18 bases in the middle. The CDR3 extends over 17 amino acids. The CDR3 region has the DNA TGTGCCAGCAGCTCCGGCAGGGGAGGGTTAGGCAATCAGCCCCAGCATTTT. Amino acids: CASSSGRGGLGNQPQHF.

The chain carries TRBV11-3 and TRBJ1-1; 8 bases line up with TRBD1. Trimming took 2 bases from V and 11 from J; bases not matched to a gene: 7. This CDR3 region has 13 residues. Germline V gene sequence: CDR1 SGHNT, CDR2 YENEEA. CDR3 sequence (DNA): TGTGCCAGCAGCTTATCAGGGGGCGAAGTGGCTTTCTTT. Translated, it gives CASSLSGGEVAFF.

This clone was found a few times. V is TRBV3-1 (or the pseudogene TRBV3-2) and J is TRBJ2-2; 13 bases align to TRBD2. V lost 4 bases to trimming and J lost 6 bases; unmatched junction nucleotides: 2. The germline gives CDR1 LGHDT, CDR2 YNNKEL (reference sequence). The CDR3 sequence is 15 residues long. CDR3 sequence reads: CASSPLAGGPGELFF. CDR3 nucleotides: TGTGCCAGCAGCCCACTAGCGGGGGGGCCCGGGGAGCTGTTTTTT.

The chain has TRBV7-2 and TRBJ2-5; TRBD1 agrees at 10 bases. This CDR3 is built from 16 residues. Looked up from germline, CDR1 is SGHTA and CDR2 is FQGNSA. After removal of 2 bases from V and 4 bases from J, the junction contained 7 bases not matched to a gene. CDR3 bases: TGTGCCAGCAGCTTAAGCCGGGACAGGGGAGGAGAGACCCAGTACTTC. Translating gives CASSLSRDRGGETQYF.

This clone was found once. The gene calls are TRBV7-9 and TRBJ1-1, with D possibly matching TRBD1 (5 bases). Germline loops: CDR1 SEHNR, CDR2 FQNEAQ (reference sequence). The CDR3 is 14 residues long. V gave up 5 bases and J gave up 5 bases, with 15 bases separating them. The CDR3 is CASSLTSGNTEAFF. The CDR3 nucleotides read TGTGCCAGCAGCCTAACCTCAGGGAATACTGAAGCTTTCTTT.

This chain joins TRBV5-1 and TRBJ1-2, with D possibly TRBD1 on 6 matching bases. CDR1 is SGHRS, CDR2 YFSETQ, per germline. V lost 0 bases and J lost 7, with 16 bases in between. There are 15 residues in the CDR3. The CDR3 DNA is TGCGCCAGCAGCTTGGGGGGACAATTCGTTGGTGGCTACACCTTC. It yields the protein CASSLGGQFVGGYTF.

The V call is TRBV9, the J call TRBJ1-3; D is possibly TRBD1 (5 bases). This CDR3 spans 18 amino acids. From germline, CDR1 is SGDLS and CDR2 YYNGEE. V was shortened by 3 bases and J by 1 base, with 20 bases between the two germline ends. CDR3 nucleotide sequence: TGTGCCAGCAGCGAACTACCGGGACTTCTGGATTCTGGAAACACCATATATTTT. Its protein is CASSELPGLLDSGNTIYF.